A selection of T cell receptor beta chains follows, all from one sample in a study of molecular identifiers for immune sequencing clone quantification. TCRdb processed the PCR reads anew with MiXCR; each CDR3 protein has one entry. The table lists 300,000 to 400,000 distinct CDR3 sequences, roughly 23% of them singletons. Material for sequencing was naive CD8+ T cells from blood, with Jurkat cell RNA spiked in. The source of these receptors is a human donor in good health. Some libraries in this study had Jurkat cell RNA spiked in. Each CDR3 is given with its conserved first and last residue. A D gene is named only where the DNA matches it firmly. Part of the rows lack a size; the others show once, few, many or a class for expanded clones.

J gene | clone size | D gene | V gene | CDR3 DNA | CDR3 protein
TRBJ2-5 | NA | NA | TRBV14 | TGTGCCAGCAGCCAAGGGGGTTTCGGGCAAGAGACCCAGTACTTC | CASSQGGFGQETQYF
TRBJ2-7 | many | TRBD2 | TRBV6-2/TRBV6-3 | TGTGCCAGCAGCCCCCTGGCGGGAGGAGCCTACGAGCAGTACTTC | CASSPLAGGAYEQYF
TRBJ2-1 | few | TRBD2 | TRBV10-3 | TGTGCCATCAGTGAGCCCGGGAGGATAAGCAACAATGAGCAGTTCTTC | CAISEPGRISNNEQFF
TRBJ1-3 | many | TRBD1 | TRBV29-1 | TGCAGCGGATCGACAGGGATGGGTGGAAACACCATATATTTT | CSGSTGMGGNTIYF
TRBJ2-2 | few | NA | TRBV19 | TGTGCCACCAAAACCGGGACCCGCGGCACCGGGGAGCTGTTTTTT | CATKTGTRGTGELFF
TRBJ2-1 | many | NA | TRBV4-3 | TGCGCCAGCAGCCAAGAGACCTACAATGAGCAGTTCTTC | CASSQETYNEQFF
TRBJ2-7 | many | NA | TRBV6-2/TRBV6-3 | TGTGCCAGCAGTTACGAGGTTACCTACGAGCAGTACTTC | CASSYEVTYEQYF
TRBJ1-1 | many | NA | TRBV5-1 | TGCGCCAGCAGCTTGAATACCGGGCCTTACACTGAAGCTTTCTTT | CASSLNTGPYTEAFF
TRBJ2-3 | few | TRBD1 | TRBV4-1 | TGCGCCAGCAGCCCCCTAATCCGGGACAGGGGGACAGATACGCAGTATTTT | CASSPLIRDRGTDTQYF
TRBJ1-1 | few | NA | TRBV15 | TGTGCCACCGGGGGGTTCCCAAGGGGAACTGAAGCTTTCTTT | CATGGFPRGTEAFF
TRBJ1-4 | many | NA | TRBV5-5 | TGTGCCAGCAGCTTGGATCCCGGTGGAGAAAAACTGTTTTTT | CASSLDPGGEKLFF
TRBJ1-5 | many | NA | TRBV23-1 | TGCGCCAGCAGTCAATGGCGCACCAATCAGCCCCAGCATTTT | CASSQWRTNQPQHF
TRBJ1-1 | many | NA | TRBV4-1 | TGCGCCAGCAGCCAAGATCCAGGCGTGCTTATGCGGGGTGAAGCTTTCTTT | CASSQDPGVLMRGEAFF
TRBJ1-1 | many | NA | TRBV4-1 | TGCGCCAGCAGCCAAGATCTGATAGGCGTGAACACTGAAGCTTTCTTT | CASSQDLIGVNTEAFF
TRBJ2-5 | many | NA | TRBV6-5 | TGTGCCAGTTACGGGGTGGAGACCCAGTACTTC | CASYGVETQYF
TRBJ1-5 | NA | NA | TRBV27 | TGTGCCAGCAGTTTTGGCCCGTCGGGCAATCAGCCCCAGCATTTT | CASSFGPSGNQPQHF
TRBJ1-1 | many | NA | TRBV7-9 | TGTGCCAGCAGCAAACAGGGCCCCGAAGCTTTCTTT | CASSKQGPEAFF
TRBJ2-7 | many | NA | TRBV3-1 | TGTGCCAGCAATCCCGGCGGGACCGCTAATTCCTACGAGCAGTACTTC | CASNPGGTANSYEQYF
TRBJ1-1 | many | TRBD1 | TRBV13 | TGTGCCAGCAGCCCCGGGACAGGGGTTTCTGAAGCTTTCTTT | CASSPGTGVSEAFF
TRBJ2-3 | NA | NA | TRBV13 | TGTGCCAGCAGCTCACTTGGCGTAACGGGGACAGATACGCAGTATTTT | CASSSLGVTGTDTQYF
TRBJ2-3 | few | NA | TRBV10-2 | TGCGCCAGCAGTGAGTCTGGGATGGTAGGCACAGATACGCAGTATTTT | CASSESGMVGTDTQYF
TRBJ2-4 | many | NA | TRBV4-3 | TGCGCCAGCAGCCAAGATGGACAGAAAAACATTCAGTACTTC | CASSQDGQKNIQYF
TRBJ2-2 | many | NA | TRBV29-1 | TGCAGCGTTGGAGAGGTGTGGCTAGCCCGACCGAACACCGGGGAGCTGTTTTTT | CSVGEVWLARPNTGELFF
TRBJ1-4 | many | NA | TRBV7-9 | TGTGCCAGCAGCCCCAGCGGCCCAGAGAGTGAAAAACTGTTTTTT | CASSPSGPESEKLFF